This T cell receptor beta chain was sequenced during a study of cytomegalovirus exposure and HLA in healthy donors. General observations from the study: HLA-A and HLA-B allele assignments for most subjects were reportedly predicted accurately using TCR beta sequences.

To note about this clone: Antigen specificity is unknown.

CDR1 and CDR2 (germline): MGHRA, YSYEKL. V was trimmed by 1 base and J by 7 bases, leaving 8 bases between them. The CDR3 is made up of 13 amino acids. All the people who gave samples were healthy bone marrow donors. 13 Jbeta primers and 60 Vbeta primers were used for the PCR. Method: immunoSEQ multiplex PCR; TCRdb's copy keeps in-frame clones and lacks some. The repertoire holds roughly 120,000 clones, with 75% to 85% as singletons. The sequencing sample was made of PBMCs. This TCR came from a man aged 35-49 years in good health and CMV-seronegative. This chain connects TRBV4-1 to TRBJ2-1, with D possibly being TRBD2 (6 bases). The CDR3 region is CASSQGGVNEQFF. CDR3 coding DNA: TGCGCCAGCAGCCAAGGGGGGGTGAATGAGCAGTTCTTC.